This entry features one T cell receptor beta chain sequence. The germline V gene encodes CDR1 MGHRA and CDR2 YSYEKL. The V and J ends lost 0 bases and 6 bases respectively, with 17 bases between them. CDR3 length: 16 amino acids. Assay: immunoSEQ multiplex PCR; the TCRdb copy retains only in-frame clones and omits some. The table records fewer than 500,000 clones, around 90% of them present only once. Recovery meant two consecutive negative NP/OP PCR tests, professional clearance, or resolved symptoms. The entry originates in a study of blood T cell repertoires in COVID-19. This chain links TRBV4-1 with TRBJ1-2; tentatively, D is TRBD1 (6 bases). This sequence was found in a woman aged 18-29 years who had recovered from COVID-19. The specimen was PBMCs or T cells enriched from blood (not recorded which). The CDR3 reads CASSQDHGGRWNGYTF. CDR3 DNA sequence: TGCGCCAGCAGCCAAGATCATGGGGGCCGTTGGAATGGCTACACCTTC.